These T cell receptor beta chains were read from a single sample in a study of cytomegalovirus exposure and HLA in healthy donors. Using immunoSEQ multiplex PCR, the repertoire was profiled, and TCRdb retains in-frame clones only, with some absent. Recorded for this sample: around 76,000 clones. Sequencing was done on a sample of PBMCs. The receptors originated from a woman between 55 and 75 years old in good health and CMV-seronegative. The CDR3 runs from the conserved cysteine through the conserved F or W. D genes are given only for firm matches.

TRBV4-2	TRBJ1-1	NA	TGTGCCAGCAGCCAAATTACACAGGGAAGGGGTGGCATGAACACTGAAGCTTTCTTT	CASSQITQGRGGMNTEAFF
TRBV7-2	TRBJ1-5	NA	TGTGCCAGCACCGGGGACATTAATCAGCCCCAGCATTTT	CASTGDINQPQHF
TRBV5-1	TRBJ2-7	TRBD1	TGCGCCAGCAGCTTGGCCCCGGACAGGAGCTCCTACGAGCAGTACTTC	CASSLAPDRSSYEQYF
TRBV14	TRBJ2-1	NA	TGTGCCAGCAGCCAGCAGGGTAGGCAGTTCTTC	CASSQQGRQFF
TRBV19	TRBJ1-1	NA	TGTGCCAGTAACATGCCACAGGGATCCGAAGCTTTCTTT	CASNMPQGSEAFF
TRBV18	TRBJ2-4	TRBD2	TGTGCCAGCTCACCGGGCGGGAGGGCCGGAAACATTCAGTACTTC	CASSPGGRAGNIQYF
TRBV10-3	TRBJ1-2	TRBD1	TGTGCCTCCTCGGCGCAGGGGGCAAGGGATGGCTACACCTTC	CASSAQGARDGYTF
TRBV19	TRBJ1-2	TRBD1	TGTGCCAGTAGTATCCCCGGGACAGTCAATGGCTACACCTTC	CASSIPGTVNGYTF
TRBV6-5	TRBJ2-7	NA	TGTACCAGCAGACATGAATACGAGCAGTACTTC	CTSRHEYEQYF
TRBV5-1	TRBJ1-3	TRBD1	TGCGCCAGCAGCTCCAGGGGGTTGGGTTCCTCTGGAAACACCATATATTTT	CASSSRGLGSSGNTIYF
TRBV5-1	TRBJ2-1	NA	TGCGCCAGCAGCTTGTCTGTTACGGGGAATGAGCAGTTCTTC	CASSLSVTGNEQFF
TRBV28	TRBJ1-2	TRBD1	TGTGCCAGCAGTTTGCTACTCGGGGACAGGCTGAGCTACACCTTC	CASSLLLGDRLSYTF
TRBV5-1	TRBJ1-4	NA	TGCGCCAGCAGCAAAGGGGGGGCTAATGAAAAACTGTTTTTT	CASSKGGANEKLFF
TRBV6-6	TRBJ2-3	NA	TGTGCCAGCACCGGCGGGATCACAGATACGCAGTATTTT	CASTGGITDTQYF
TRBV2	TRBJ2-3	NA	TGTGCCAGTAGCGGAGGTCCCCCAGATACGCAGTATTTT	CASSGGPPDTQYF
TRBV21-1	TRBJ2-7	NA	TGTGCCAGCAGGGGGGCAGGGGTCCACTACGAGCAGTACTTC	CASRGAGVHYEQYF
TRBV5-1	TRBJ2-3	TRBD1	TGCGCCAGCAGCTTCTCAGACAGGGGGGCAGATACGCAGTATTTT	CASSFSDRGADTQYF
TRBV29-1	TRBJ2-2	NA	TGCACCGCGAACACCGGGGAGCTGTTTTTT	CTANTGELFF
TRBV7-3	TRBJ2-3	NA	TGTGCCAGCAGCTCAGAAACAGATACGCAGTATTTT	CASSSETDTQYF
TRBV2	TRBJ1-5	NA	TGTGCCAGCAGTGTGGGACTCAGCACTGGCAATCAGCCCCAGCATTTT	CASSVGLSTGNQPQHF
TRBV5-1	TRBJ2-3	NA	TGCGCCAGCAGCTTACGGTTTGCGGGTAGCACAGATACGCAGTATTTT	CASSLRFAGSTDTQYF
TRBV28	TRBJ2-1	NA	TGTGCCAGCGGCCCGGGAGTTTTCTACAATGAGCAGTTCTTC	CASGPGVFYNEQFF
TRBV29-1	TRBJ1-2	NA	TGCAGCGTTGGCAGGGAGGAGGGCTATGGCTACACCTTC	CSVGREEGYGYTF
TRBV6-5	TRBJ1-2	TRBD1	TGTGCCAGCAGCTCGAGGACAGGTGATGGCTACACCTTC	CASSSRTGDGYTF
TRBV27	TRBJ1-5	TRBD1	TGTGCCAGCAGTATGACAGGGTTCAATCAGCCCCAGCATTTT	CASSMTGFNQPQHF
TRBV5-1	TRBJ1-1	NA	TGCGCCAGCAGCTTCAGTCAGGGAACTGAAGCTTTCTTT	CASSFSQGTEAFF
TRBV28	TRBJ2-3	TRBD1	TGTGCCAGCCTCCTACAGGGGCCGATTGGACGTACGCAGTATTTT	CASLLQGPIGRTQYF
TRBV10-3	TRBJ2-7	NA	TGTGCCATACAGGGGGGGCTTTACGAGCAGTACTTC	CAIQGGLYEQYF
TRBV5-4	TRBJ2-5	TRBD2	TGTGCCAGCAGCTCGGGGGGACTAGCGGGAGCGAAGACCCAGTACTTC	CASSSGGLAGAKTQYF
TRBV6-5	TRBJ1-1	NA	TGTGCCAGCAGTTACCTCCTGAACACTGAAGCTTTCTTT	CASSYLLNTEAFF
TRBV5-5	TRBJ1-2	TRBD1	TGTGCCAGCAGGATTACAGGGGACTGGGCAAATGGCTACACCTTC	CASRITGDWANGYTF
TRBV30	TRBJ2-7	NA	TGTGCCTGGAAAGTCGAGATAGACTACGAGCAGTACTTC	CAWKVEIDYEQYF
TRBV6-6	TRBJ2-1	TRBD2	TGTGCCAGCAGACTCGGGGCTAGCGGGAGGGATGAGCAGTTCTTC	CASRLGASGRDEQFF
TRBV15	TRBJ2-7	NA	TGTGCCACCAGGACTACGCCTTCCTACGAGCAGTACTTC	CATRTTPSYEQYF